This T cell receptor beta chain is drawn from a study of graft-versus-host responses after intestinal transplantation. Study context: All recipients were transplanted with multivisceral, liver-intestinal, or isolated intestinal grafts.

TCRdb's copy holds only in-frame clones and misses some; the assay was immunoSEQ multiplex PCR. The sample comprises 80,000 to 100,000 clones, 80% to 95% of which are singletons, and around 0.17% rests with the top ten. Per the germline V gene, CDR1 is SGHRS and CDR2 is YFSETQ. The ends lost 3 bases at V and 4 bases at J; junction bases unmatched: 10. The CDR3 spans 16 residues. General observations from the study: GvH clones surfaced in recipient marrow, some emerging earlier in ileum or blood.

As to this clone: What it binds is unknown.

The V and J genes are TRBV5-1 and TRBJ2-7; TRBD1 agrees at 10 bases. The specimen comprised unstimulated CD4+ T cells sorted from spleen or lymph node cells, sampled before intestinal transplant. This receptor was taken from a human donor who received an intestinal transplant. The CDR3: CASSSSSGTGAYEQYF. CDR3 nucleotides: TGCGCCAGCAGCTCGAGCTCCGGGACAGGGGCGTACGAGCAGTACTTC.